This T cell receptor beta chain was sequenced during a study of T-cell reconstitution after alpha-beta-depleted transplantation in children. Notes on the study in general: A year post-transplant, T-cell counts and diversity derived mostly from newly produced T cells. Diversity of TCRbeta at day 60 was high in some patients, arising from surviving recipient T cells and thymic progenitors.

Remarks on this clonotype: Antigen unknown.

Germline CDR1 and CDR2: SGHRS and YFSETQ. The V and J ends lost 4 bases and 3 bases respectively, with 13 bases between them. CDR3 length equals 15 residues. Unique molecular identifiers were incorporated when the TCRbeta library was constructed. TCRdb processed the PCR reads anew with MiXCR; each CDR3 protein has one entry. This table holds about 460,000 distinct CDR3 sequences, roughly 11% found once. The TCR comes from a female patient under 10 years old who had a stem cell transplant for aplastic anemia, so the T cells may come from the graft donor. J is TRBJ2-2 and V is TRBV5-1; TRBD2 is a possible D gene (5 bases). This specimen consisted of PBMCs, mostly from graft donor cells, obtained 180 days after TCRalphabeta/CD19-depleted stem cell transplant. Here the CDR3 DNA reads TGCGCCAGCAGCCCCGGCCCCGGGGACACCGGGGAGCTGTTTTTT. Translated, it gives CASSPGPGDTGELFF.